Below are 21 T cell receptor beta chains sequenced from a single sample in a study of neoadjuvant anti-PD-1 for oral cavity cancer. The table came from immunoSEQ multiplex PCR; TCRdb's copy has only in-frame clones and leaves some out. The data hold about 68,000 clones, with more than 75% observed a single time. Described time point: after neoadjuvant nivolumab, at surgical resection. Sequencing used PBMCs, obtained after nivolumab (anti-PD-1) treatment. These receptors all come from a person between 40 and 85 years old with oral cavity squamous cell carcinoma.

The J gene is TRBJ2-7, the V gene TRBV19; D is ambiguous. V was cut by 4 bases and J by 3 bases, with 10 bases left in between. Germline V gene data show CDR1 as LNHDA and CDR2 as SQIVND (reference sequence). CDR3 length: 13 amino acids. The CDR3 coding sequence is TGTGCCAGTAGTACAGCAATTATCTACGAGCAGTACTTC. Protein: CASSTAIIYEQYF. Full variable domain (missing parts from reference TRBV19 and TRBJ2-7): DGGITQSPKYLFRKEGQNVTLSCEQNLNHDAMYWYRQDPGQGLRLIYYSQIVNDFQKGDIAEGYSVSREKKESFPLTVTSAQKNPTAFYLCASSTAIIYEQYFGPGTRLTVT.

The chain has TRBV2 and TRBJ2-1, with D hard to call. V was pared by 5 bases and J by 15 bases, with 14 bases between. Germline values: CDR1 SNHLY, CDR2 FYNNEI. The CDR3 is made up of 11 amino acids. DNA for the CDR3: TGTGCCAGCAGTCGTTTATCCGTCCTGTTCTTC. Its translation is CASSRLSVLFF.

The chain combines TRBV11-2 with TRBJ2-1; 9 bases fit TRBD2. V trimming: 5 bases; J trimming: 9 bases; junction bases outside the gene matches: 14. The CDR3 is 16 amino acids. The germline gives CDR1 SGHAT, CDR2 FQNNGV. CDR3 DNA: TGTGCCAGCAGCCCCCGGCCGGGACTAGCATTAGGTGAGCAGTTCTTC. Its protein is CASSPRPGLALGEQFF.

The V gene is TRBV30, the J gene TRBJ2-6; D remains ambiguous. Germline V gene data show CDR1 as GTSNPN and CDR2 as SVGIG (reference sequence). V shed 5 bases and J shed 2 bases, with 7 bases lying between them. The CDR3 has 13 amino acids. CDR3 residues: CAWVNPGANVLTF. Written as DNA, the CDR3 is TGTGCCTGGGTGAATCCTGGGGCCAACGTCCTGACTTTC.

The chain links TRBV10-1 to TRBJ2-7; tentatively, D is TRBD2 (6 bases). The CDR3 is 13 amino acids. Germline V gives CDR1 WNHNN, CDR2 SYGVQD (reference sequence). Trimming pared 4 bases from V and 4 bases from J, leaving 11 bases between. The CDR3 DNA follows: TGCGCCAGCAGTGTCGGGGGAGGTTACGAGCAGTACTTC. It encodes CASSVGGGYEQYF.

The chain links TRBV29-1 to TRBJ2-1; possibly TRBD2 for D (5 bases). This CDR3 is 13 amino acids long. The germline V gene has CDR1 SQVTM and CDR2 ANQGSEA. Trimming pared 0 bases from V and 8 bases from J, leaving 11 bases between. This chain's CDR3 is CSVEDLLDDEQFF. The CDR3 DNA reads TGCAGCGTTGAAGATTTACTAGACGATGAGCAGTTCTTC.

This chain connects TRBV7-3 to TRBJ1-1; D is unresolved. V lost 7 bases and J lost 1, with 10 bases in between. Germline CDR1 reads SGHTA; CDR2 reads FQGTGA. This CDR3 has 13 amino acids. The CDR3 is CASTPGPNTEAFF. The CDR3 coding sequence is TGTGCCAGCACCCCGGGCCCGAACACTGAAGCTTTCTTT. Full variable domain (outside the CDR3, taken from reference TRBV7-3 and TRBJ1-1): GAGVSQTPSNKVTEKGKYVELRCDPISGHTALYWYRQSLGQGPEFLIYFQGTGAADDSGLPNDRFFAVRPEGSVSTLKIQRTERGDSAVYLCASTPGPNTEAFFGQGTRLTVV.

The chain recombines TRBV6-5 with TRBJ1-2, with D possibly being TRBD1 (6 bases). There are 13 residues in the CDR3. Germline V gene sequence: CDR1 MNHEY, CDR2 SVGAGI. Trimming took 7 bases from V and 7 from J, leaving 16 bases between them. CDR3 DNA: TGTGCCAGCATTGGGGGGGCCAAGGGTGGCTACACCTTC. Its translation is CASIGGAKGGYTF.

The chain is built from TRBV5-1 and TRBJ1-2; weak D call: TRBD1 (5 bases). Germline V CDR1 and CDR2: SGHRS, YFSETQ. CDR3 size: 14 residues. Trimming removed 4 bases at V and 8 bases at J, with 18 bases between. CDR3 residues: CASSHRTDMWGYTF. The CDR3 DNA follows: TGCGCCAGCAGCCACCGGACGGACATGTGGGGCTACACCTTC. The full variable domain, completed using reference TRBV5-1 and TRBJ1-2, is KAGVTQTPRYLIKTRGQQVTLSCSPISGHRSVSWYQQTPGQGLQFLFEYFSETQRNKGNFPGRFSGRQFSNSRSEMNVSTLELGDSALYLCASSHRTDMWGYTFGSGTRLTVV.

V usage is TRBV5-1 and J usage is TRBJ1-1; D is ambiguous. The CDR3 has 13 residues. Trimming took off 0 bases at V and 3 bases at J, with 6 bases between the two ends. The V gene's germline CDR1 is SGHRS and CDR2 YFSETQ. In DNA form, the CDR3 reads TGCGCCAGCAGCTTGGGTCGGGACACTGAAGCTTTCTTT. Its translation is CASSLGRDTEAFF.

The chain has TRBV30 and TRBJ1-4; a possible D gene is TRBD1 (5 bases). The CDR3 contains 16 residues. Trimming shortened V by 3 bases and J by 5 bases, and 19 bases separated the two germline ends. Germline V gives CDR1 GTSNPN, CDR2 SVGIG (reference sequence). This CDR3 is CAWSKGEFGVNEKLFF. The CDR3 DNA sequence: TGTGCCTGGAGCAAAGGGGAGTTTGGTGTCAATGAAAAACTGTTTTTT.

V usage is TRBV25-1 and J usage is TRBJ2-1, with 12 nucleotides matching TRBD1. CDR1 and CDR2 from the germline V gene are MGHDK and SYGVNS. The trim removed 7 bases at V and 4 bases at J, leaving 5 bases unmatched. The CDR3 has 15 amino acids. The CDR3: CASMGDRGHYNEQFF. The CDR3 DNA sequence: TGTGCCAGCATGGGGGACAGGGGGCATTACAATGAGCAGTTCTTC.

The chain couples TRBV10-3 to TRBJ2-5, with D possibly being TRBD1 (6 bases). CDR3 length: 15 residues. Germline CDR1 ENHRY, CDR2 SYGVKD. Trimming pared 0 bases from V and 3 bases from J, leaving 11 bases between. The CDR3 loop is CAISESGGKEETQYF. The CDR3 nucleotides read TGTGCCATCAGTGAGTCAGGGGGTAAGGAAGAGACCCAGTACTTC.

The chain carries TRBV10-2 and TRBJ2-7; 7 bases are a match to TRBD2. Germline CDR1 WSHSY, CDR2 SAAADI. The CDR3 has 14 amino acids. V gave up 0 bases and J gave up 3 bases; unmatched junction bases: 2. CDR3 sequence reads: CASSESAGDYEQYF. CDR3 sequence (DNA): TGCGCCAGCAGTGAGTCGGCGGGAGACTACGAGCAGTACTTC.

This chain links TRBV6-5 with TRBJ1-2; D may be TRBD1 (6 bases). The CDR3 totals 14 residues. Per the germline V gene, CDR1 is MNHEY and CDR2 is SVGAGI. Between the trimmed V and J ends, which lost 6 bases and 7 bases, there was a span of 18 bases. CDR3 region: CASSLGGGFVGYTF. CDR3 sequence (DNA): TGTGCCAGCAGCCTCGGGGGGGGCTTCGTTGGCTACACCTTC.

The chain uses TRBV28 and TRBJ2-7; possible D gene TRBD1, 7 bases. The germline V gene has CDR1 MDHEN and CDR2 SYDVKM. The CDR3 length is 14 residues. Deletions cut 8 bases from V and 6 bases from J, with 20 bases between. CDR3 DNA: TGTGCCAGCGCCAGGGGGGCTAGAGAAGGCGAGCAGTACTTC. This codes for CASARGAREGEQYF.

The V call is TRBV7-8, the J call TRBJ2-2; D gene ambiguous. CDR1 SGHVS and CDR2 FQNEAQ come from the germline V gene. Trimming cost V 5 bases and J 6 bases, with 10 bases left between them. The CDR3 runs 13 residues. The CDR3 nucleotides are TGTGCCAGCAGCCCCTCGGTGGCCGGGGAGCTGTTTTTT. Translating it yields CASSPSVAGELFF. The full variable domain, its missing parts supplied by reference TRBV7-8 and TRBJ2-2, is GAGVSQSPRYKVAKRGQDVALRCDPISGHVSLFWYQQALGQGPEFLTYFQNEAQLDKSGLPSDRFFAERPEGSVSTLKIQRTQQEDSAVYLCASSPSVAGELFFGEGSRLTVL.

The rearrangement links TRBV10-3 to TRBJ2-2; D ambiguous. Trimming removed 4 bases from V and 0 bases from J, with 9 bases in between. From germline, CDR1 is ENHRY and CDR2 SYGVKD. This CDR3 comprises 15 residues. The CDR3 protein is CAISGQASNTGELFF. In DNA, the CDR3 is TGTGCCATCAGTGGTCAAGCCTCGAACACCGGGGAGCTGTTTTTT.

This sequence joins TRBV6-1 and TRBJ1-5; 8 bases are shared with TRBD1. CDR1 is MNHNS and CDR2 is SASEGT in the germline V gene. The CDR3 covers 15 residues. V was clipped by 6 bases and J by 4 bases; unmatched bases: 8. CDR3 sequence reads: CASRGLNRGNQPQHF. CDR3 DNA sequence: TGTGCCAGCAGAGGTCTAAACAGGGGGAATCAGCCCCAGCATTTT.

The V call is TRBV19, the J call TRBJ2-2; 10 nucleotides line up with TRBD1. The CDR3 is made up of 16 amino acids. Germline-derived CDR1 and CDR2 are LNHDA and SQIVND (reference sequence). Losses at the gene ends were 6 bases for V and 8 bases for J; bases not matched to a gene: 12. Here the CDR3 reads CASSPLDRGRSGELFF. The CDR3 bases are TGTGCCAGTAGCCCTTTAGACAGGGGGCGATCTGGGGAGCTGTTTTTT.

The CDR3, as DNA: TGTGCCAGCAGCCAAGGCCCGGGAGGAGGAGATACGCAGTATTTT. This codes for CASSQGPGGGDTQYF. The rearrangement links TRBV7-3 to TRBJ2-3, with TRBD2 identical over 7 bases. J gave up 5 bases and V 5 bases, and 10 bases lay outside the gene matches. Germline lookup yields CDR1 SGHTA and CDR2 FQGTGA. The CDR3 covers 15 residues.